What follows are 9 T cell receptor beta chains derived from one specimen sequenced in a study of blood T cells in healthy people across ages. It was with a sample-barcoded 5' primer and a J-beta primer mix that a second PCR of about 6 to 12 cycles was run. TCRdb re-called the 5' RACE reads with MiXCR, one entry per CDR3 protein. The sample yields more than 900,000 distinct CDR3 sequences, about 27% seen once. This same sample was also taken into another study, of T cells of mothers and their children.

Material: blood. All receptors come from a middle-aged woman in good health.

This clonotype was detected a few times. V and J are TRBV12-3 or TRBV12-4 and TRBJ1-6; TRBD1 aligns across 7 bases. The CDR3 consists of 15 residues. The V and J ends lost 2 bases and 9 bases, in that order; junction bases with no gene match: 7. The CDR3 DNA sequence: TGTGCCAGCAGTTTAAGTAGGGGGCTGGGTTCACCCCTCCACTTT. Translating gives CASSLSRGLGSPLHF.

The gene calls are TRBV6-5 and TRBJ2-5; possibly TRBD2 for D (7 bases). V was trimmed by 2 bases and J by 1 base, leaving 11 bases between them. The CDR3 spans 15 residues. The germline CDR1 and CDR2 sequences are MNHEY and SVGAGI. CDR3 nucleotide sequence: TGTGCCAGCAGTTACCGGGGGGCAAGCCAAGAGACCCAGTACTTC. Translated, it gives CASSYRGASQETQYF.

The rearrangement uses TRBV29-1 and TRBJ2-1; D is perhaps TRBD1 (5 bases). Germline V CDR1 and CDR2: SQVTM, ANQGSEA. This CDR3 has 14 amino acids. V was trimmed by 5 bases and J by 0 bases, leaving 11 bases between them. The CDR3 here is CSVRGATSYNEQFF. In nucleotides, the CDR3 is TGCAGCGTTAGGGGCGCTACCTCCTACAATGAGCAGTTCTTC.

The CDR3 bases are TGTGCCAGCAGTGTGGGACAGGGCCGGGATACGCAGTATTTT. Encoded protein: CASSVGQGRDTQYF. V is TRBV27 and J is TRBJ2-3, with 9 nucleotides matching TRBD1. The CDR3 contains 14 residues. V was pared by 5 bases and J by 6 bases, with 6 bases of the junction left unmatched. Germline V gives CDR1 MNHEY, CDR2 SMNVEV (reference sequence).

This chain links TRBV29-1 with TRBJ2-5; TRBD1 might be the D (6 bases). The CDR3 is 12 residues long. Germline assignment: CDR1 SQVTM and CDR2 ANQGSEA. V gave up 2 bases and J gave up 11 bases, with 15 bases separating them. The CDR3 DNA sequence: TGCAGCGTTGAACAGGGGACCTACGGGCAGTACTTC. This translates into CSVEQGTYGQYF. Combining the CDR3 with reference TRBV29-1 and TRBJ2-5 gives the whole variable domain SAVISQKPSRDICQRGTSLTIQCQVDSQVTMMFWYRQQPGQSLTLIATANQGSEATYESGFVIDKFPISRPNLTFSTLTVSNMSPEDSSIYLCSVEQGTYGQYFGPGTRLLVL.

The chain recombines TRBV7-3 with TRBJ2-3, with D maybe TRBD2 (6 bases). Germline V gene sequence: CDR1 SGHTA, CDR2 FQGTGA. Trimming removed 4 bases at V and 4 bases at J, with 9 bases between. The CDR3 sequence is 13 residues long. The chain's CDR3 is CASSSGVADTQYF. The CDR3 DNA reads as TGTGCCAGCAGCTCGGGGGTCGCAGATACGCAGTATTTT.

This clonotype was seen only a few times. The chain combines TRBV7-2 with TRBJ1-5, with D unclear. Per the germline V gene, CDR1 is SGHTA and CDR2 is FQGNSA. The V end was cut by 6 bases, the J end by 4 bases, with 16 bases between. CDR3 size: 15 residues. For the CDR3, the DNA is TGTGCCAGCAGATCCGCGGGTGTGGGGAATCAGCCCCAGCATTTT. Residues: CASRSAGVGNQPQHF.

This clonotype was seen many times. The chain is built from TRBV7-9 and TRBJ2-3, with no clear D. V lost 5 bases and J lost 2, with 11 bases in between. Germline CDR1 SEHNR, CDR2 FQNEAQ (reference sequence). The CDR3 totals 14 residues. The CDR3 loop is CASSASSSTDTQYF. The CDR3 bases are TGTGCCAGCAGCGCGTCCTCGTCCACAGATACGCAGTATTTT.

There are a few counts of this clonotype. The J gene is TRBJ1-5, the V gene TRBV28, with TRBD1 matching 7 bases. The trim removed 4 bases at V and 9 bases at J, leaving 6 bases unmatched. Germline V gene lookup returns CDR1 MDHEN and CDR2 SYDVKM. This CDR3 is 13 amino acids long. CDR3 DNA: TGTGCCAGCAGTTACGGGACAGCTCGGCCCCAGCATTTT. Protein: CASSYGTARPQHF.